The 13 T cell receptor beta chains given below trace back to one sample, sequenced in a study of breast tumors, draining lymph nodes, adjacent tissues. Axillary draining lymph nodes of breast cancer patients supplied the node samples. From the multiplex PCR reads, TCRdb called clonotypes with MiXCR, one entry per CDR3 protein. This sample has about 270,000 distinct CDR3 sequences; under 35% occur once, and the top ten carry more than 0.85%. Sequenced: axillary lymph node tissue. All receptors derive from a female donor with breast cancer. Some clones in this sample may be carry-over from other donors' samples.

This clonotype has at least ten counts. The chain has TRBV7-9 and TRBJ2-1; D gene unclear. The CDR3 runs 17 residues. V was shortened by 5 bases and J by 6 bases, with 23 bases between the two germline ends. Germline V gene sequence: CDR1 SEHNR, CDR2 FQNEAQ (reference sequence). This CDR3 reads CASSPRLARGVFNEQFF. CDR3 DNA: TGTGCCAGCAGCCCCCGCCTCGCGAGAGGAGTCTTCAATGAGCAGTTCTTC.

In its sample, this clonotype was seen many times. The chain uses TRBV24-1 and TRBJ1-5; 7 nucleotides align to TRBD1. The germline CDR1 and CDR2 sequences are KGHDR and SFDVKD. CDR3 size: 14 residues. Unmatched junction bases numbered 5, after V lost 9 bases and J lost 1 base. The CDR3, as DNA: TGTGCCACCGGGGCGGGACAGAGCAATCAGCCCCAGCATTTT. Translated, it gives CATGAGQSNQPQHF.

This clonotype was counted many times. The V and J genes are TRBV30 and TRBJ1-5; D uncertain. The CDR3 is made up of 13 amino acids. Germline assignment: CDR1 GTSNPN and CDR2 SVGIG (reference sequence). Trimming removed 2 bases at V and 4 bases at J, with 9 bases between. The CDR3 DNA reads TGTGCCTGGAGTAGTAGACAAAATCAGCCCCAGCATTTT. Amino acid sequence: CAWSSRQNQPQHF. The variable domain in full, with the rest retrieved from reference TRBV30 and TRBJ1-5, is SQTIHQWPATLVQPVGSPLSLECTVEGTSNPNLYWYRQAAGRGLQLLFYSVGIGQISSEVPQNLSASRPQDRQFILSSKKLLLSDSGFYLCAWSSRQNQPQHFGDGTRLSIL.

The V and J genes are TRBV6-5 and TRBJ2-3; 11 bases align to TRBD2. Germline V gives CDR1 MNHEY, CDR2 SVGAGI. CDR3 size: 18 residues. Unmatched junction bases numbered 9, after V lost 0 bases and J lost 4 bases. CDR3 in amino acids: CASSYSTNSGRGPDTQYF. The CDR3 DNA reads as TGTGCCAGCAGTTACTCGACGAATAGCGGGAGGGGCCCAGATACGCAGTATTTT.

As regards this clonotype: A junction end diverges from the germline sequence, so it may reflect a read error. The gene calls are TRBV2 and TRBJ2-1; 16 bases line up with TRBD2. There are 12 residues in the CDR3. Germline V gene sequence: CDR1 SNHLY, CDR2 FYNNEI. This CDR3 reads CASRGLAGGQVF. As DNA, the CDR3 is TGTGCCAGCAGGGGACTAGCGGGAGGGCAAGTCTTC.

In this sample, this clonotype turned up a few times. A much larger clone lies a single base off, so this may be a read error. The chain recombines TRBV6-5 with TRBJ1-4, with D perhaps matching TRBD1 (5 bases). Trimming pared 5 bases from V and 6 bases from J, leaving 13 bases between. CDR1 and CDR2 from the germline V gene are MNHEY and SVGAGI. The CDR3 is made up of 14 amino acids. CDR3 protein: CASSHEGGDEKLFF. CDR3 bases: TGTGCCAGCAGTCACGAGGGAGGGGATGAAAAACTGTTTTTT.

A single count supports this clonotype. The chain carries TRBV29-1 and TRBJ2-2; 10 bases are a match to TRBD2. The V segment lost 1 base and the J segment 4 bases; nucleotides outside the gene matches: 3. Germline CDR1 SQVTM, CDR2 ANQGSEA. CDR3 size: 15 residues. Written as DNA, the CDR3 is TGCAGCGTTGAAGGTCTAGCGGGAGCCACCGGGGAGCTGTTTTTT. Translated: CSVEGLAGATGELFF.

This chain joins TRBV11-1 and TRBJ1-1; no definite D call. Germline V gene lookup returns CDR1 SGHAT and CDR2 FQDESV (reference sequence). V was clipped by 2 bases and J by 1 base, with 8 bases between them. This CDR3 region has 14 residues. The CDR3 nucleotides are TGTGCCAGCAGCTTATTTCGCGGGAACACTGAAGCTTTCTTT. Its translation: CASSLFRGNTEAFF.

This clonotype was seen many times. The CDR3 region is CAWTPGGVGANVLTF. In DNA, the CDR3 is TGTGCCTGGACCCCTGGAGGGGTCGGGGCCAACGTCCTGACTTTC. The genes are TRBV30 and TRBJ2-6, with D maybe TRBD2 (6 bases). The V end was cut by 4 bases, the J end by 4 bases, with 14 bases between. The CDR3 spans 15 residues. Germline CDR1 and CDR2: GTSNPN and SVGIG (reference sequence).

This clonotype was picked up many times. This chain links TRBV2 with TRBJ1-2, with 11 bases fitting TRBD1. The trim removed 6 bases at V and 7 bases at J, leaving 10 bases unmatched. The germline V gene encodes CDR1 SNHLY and CDR2 FYNNEI. The CDR3 extends over 15 amino acids. CDR3 coding DNA: TGTGCCAGCAGGCGGGGTGGACAGGGGGCTTTTGGCTACACCTTC. Translating it yields CASRRGGQGAFGYTF. Full variable domain (remainder filled in from reference TRBV2 and TRBJ1-2): EPEVTQTPSHQVTQMGQEVILRCVPISNHLYFYWYRQILGQKVEFLVSFYNNEISEKSEIFDDQFSVERPDGSNFTLKIRSTKLEDSAMYFCASRRGGQGAFGYTFGSGTRLTVV.

This clonotype appeared many times. Compared with germline, one end of the junction differs, possibly owing to a read error. V and J are TRBV3-1 and TRBJ1-2; 7 bases line up with TRBD1. CDR1 and CDR2 (germline): LGHDT, YNNKEL (reference sequence). CDR3 length equals 12 residues. The CDR3 DNA sequence: TGTGCCAGCAGCCAAGACAACCGGGACAGATCCTTC. Translating gives CASSQDNRDRSF.

This clonotype was detected ten times or more. The chain joins TRBV5-1 to TRBJ2-1, with 13 bases that match TRBD2. With V trimmed by 4 bases and J by 9 bases, 4 bases remained unmatched. In germline, CDR1 is SGHRS, CDR2 YFSETQ. The CDR3 extends over 14 amino acids. The CDR3 DNA is TGCGCCAGCAGCCTCGGGACTAGCGGGATTGAGCAGTTCTTC. This gives the protein CASSLGTSGIEQFF.

There are many counts of this clonotype. The chain combines TRBV9 with TRBJ2-7, with 7 positions matching TRBD1. The CDR3 is 14 amino acids. Trimming at V came to 3 bases and at J to 2 bases, leaving 5 bases not matched to a gene. Germline CDR1 is SGDLS and CDR2 is YYNGEE. The DNA for the CDR3 is TGTGCCAGCAGCGCGAGACAGGGCCCCTACGAGCAGTACTTC. It yields the protein CASSARQGPYEQYF.